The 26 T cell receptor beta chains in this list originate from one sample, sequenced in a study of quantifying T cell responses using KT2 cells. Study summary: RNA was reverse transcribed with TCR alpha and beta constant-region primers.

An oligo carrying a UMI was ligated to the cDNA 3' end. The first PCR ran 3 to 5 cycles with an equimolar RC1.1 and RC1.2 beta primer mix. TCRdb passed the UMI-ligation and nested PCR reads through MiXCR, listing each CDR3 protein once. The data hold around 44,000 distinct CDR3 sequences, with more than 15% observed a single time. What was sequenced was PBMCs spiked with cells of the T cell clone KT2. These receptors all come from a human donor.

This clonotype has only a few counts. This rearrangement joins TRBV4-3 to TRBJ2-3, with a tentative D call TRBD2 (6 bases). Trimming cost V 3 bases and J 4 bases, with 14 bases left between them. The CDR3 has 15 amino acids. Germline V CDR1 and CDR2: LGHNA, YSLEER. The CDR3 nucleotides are TGCGCCAGCAGCCAGGGAGGTATCATGTCAGATACGCAGTATTTT. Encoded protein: CASSQGGIMSDTQYF.

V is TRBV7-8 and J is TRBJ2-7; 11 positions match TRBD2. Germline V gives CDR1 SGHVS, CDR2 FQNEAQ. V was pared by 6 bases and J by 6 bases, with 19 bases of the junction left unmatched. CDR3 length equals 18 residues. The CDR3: CASRVRELAGVWDGEQYF. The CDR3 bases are TGTGCCAGCAGAGTCCGGGAACTAGCGGGAGTTTGGGACGGCGAGCAGTACTTC. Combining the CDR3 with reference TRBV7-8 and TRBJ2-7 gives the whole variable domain GAGVSQSPRYKVAKRGQDVALRCDPISGHVSLFWYQQALGQGPEFLTYFQNEAQLDKSGLPSDRFFAERPEGSVSTLKIQRTQQEDSAVYLCASRVRELAGVWDGEQYFGPGTRLTVT.

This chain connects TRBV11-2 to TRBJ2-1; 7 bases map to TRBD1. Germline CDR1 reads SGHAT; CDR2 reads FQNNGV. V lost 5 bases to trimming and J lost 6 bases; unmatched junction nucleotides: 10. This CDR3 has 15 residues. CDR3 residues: CASSHKQGTGNEQFF. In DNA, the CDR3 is TGTGCCAGCAGCCATAAACAGGGGACGGGCAATGAGCAGTTCTTC.

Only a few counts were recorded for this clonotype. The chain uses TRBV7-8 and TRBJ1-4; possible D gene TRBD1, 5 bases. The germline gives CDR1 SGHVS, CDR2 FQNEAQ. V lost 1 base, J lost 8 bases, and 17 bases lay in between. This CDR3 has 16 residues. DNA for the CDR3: TGTGCCAGCAGCTTAGGAGTCGGGCAGGCAGGGGAAAAACTGTTTTTT. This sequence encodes CASSLGVGQAGEKLFF.

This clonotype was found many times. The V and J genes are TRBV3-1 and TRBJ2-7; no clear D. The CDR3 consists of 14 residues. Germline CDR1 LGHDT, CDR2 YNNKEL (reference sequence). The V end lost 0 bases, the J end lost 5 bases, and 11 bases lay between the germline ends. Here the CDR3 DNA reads TGTGCCAGCAGCCAAGATGACAAAAGGAACGAGCAGTACTTC. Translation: CASSQDDKRNEQYF.

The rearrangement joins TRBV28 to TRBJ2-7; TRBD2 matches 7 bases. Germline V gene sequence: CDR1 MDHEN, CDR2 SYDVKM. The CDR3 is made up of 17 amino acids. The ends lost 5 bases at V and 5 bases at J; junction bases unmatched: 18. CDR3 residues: CASSPTPGGREIHEQYF. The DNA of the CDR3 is TGTGCCAGCAGTCCAACTCCGGGAGGCAGGGAGATCCACGAGCAGTACTTC.

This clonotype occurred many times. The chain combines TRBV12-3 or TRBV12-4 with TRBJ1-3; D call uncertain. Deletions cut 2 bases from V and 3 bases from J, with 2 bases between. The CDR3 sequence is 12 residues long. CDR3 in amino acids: CASSLFGNTIYF. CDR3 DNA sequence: TGTGCCAGCAGTTTATTTGGAAACACCATATATTTT.

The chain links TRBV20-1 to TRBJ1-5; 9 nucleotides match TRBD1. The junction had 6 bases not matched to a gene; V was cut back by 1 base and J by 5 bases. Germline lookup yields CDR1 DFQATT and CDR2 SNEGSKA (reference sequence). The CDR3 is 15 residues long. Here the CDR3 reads CSARGGTGRDQPQHF. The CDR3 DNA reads TGCAGTGCTAGAGGAGGGACAGGGCGAGATCAGCCCCAGCATTTT.

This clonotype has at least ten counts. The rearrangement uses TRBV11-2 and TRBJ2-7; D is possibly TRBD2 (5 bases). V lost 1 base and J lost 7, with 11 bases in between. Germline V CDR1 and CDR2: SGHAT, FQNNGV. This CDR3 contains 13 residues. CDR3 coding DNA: TGTGCCAGCAGCTTAGTTAAGGGCGGGGAGCAGTACTTC. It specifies CASSLVKGGEQYF.

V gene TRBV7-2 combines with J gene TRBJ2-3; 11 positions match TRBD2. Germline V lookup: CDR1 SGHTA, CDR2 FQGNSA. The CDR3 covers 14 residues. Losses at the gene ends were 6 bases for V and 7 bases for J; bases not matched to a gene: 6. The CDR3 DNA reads TGTGCCAGCAGTTCCGGGACTAGCGGAAATACGCAGTATTTT. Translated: CASSSGTSGNTQYF.

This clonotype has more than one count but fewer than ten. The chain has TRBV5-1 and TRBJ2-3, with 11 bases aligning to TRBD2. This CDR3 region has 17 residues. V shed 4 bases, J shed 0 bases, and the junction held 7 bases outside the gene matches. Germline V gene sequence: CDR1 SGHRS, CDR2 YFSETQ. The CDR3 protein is CASSILRLAGSTDTQYF. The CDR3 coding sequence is TGCGCCAGCAGCATACTCCGACTAGCGGGGAGCACAGATACGCAGTATTTT.

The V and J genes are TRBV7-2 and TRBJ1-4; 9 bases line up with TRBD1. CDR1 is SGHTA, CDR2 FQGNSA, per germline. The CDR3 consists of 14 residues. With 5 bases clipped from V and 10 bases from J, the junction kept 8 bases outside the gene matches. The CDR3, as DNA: TGTGCCAGCAGCCCTGGACAGGGGCAAGGAAAACTGTTTTTT. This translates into CASSPGQGQGKLFF.

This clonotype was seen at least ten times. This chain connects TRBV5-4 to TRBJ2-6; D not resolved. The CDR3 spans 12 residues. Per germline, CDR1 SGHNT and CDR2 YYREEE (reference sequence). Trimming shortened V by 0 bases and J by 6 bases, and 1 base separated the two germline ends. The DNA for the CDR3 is TGTGCCAGCAGCTTGGTGGCCAACGTCCTGACTTTC. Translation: CASSLVANVLTF.

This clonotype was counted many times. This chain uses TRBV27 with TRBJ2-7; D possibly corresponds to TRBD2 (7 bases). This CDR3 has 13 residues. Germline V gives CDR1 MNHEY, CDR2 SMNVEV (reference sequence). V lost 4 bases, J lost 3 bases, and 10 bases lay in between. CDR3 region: CASSWGGGYEQYF. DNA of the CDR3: TGTGCCAGCAGTTGGGGAGGGGGCTACGAGCAGTACTTC.

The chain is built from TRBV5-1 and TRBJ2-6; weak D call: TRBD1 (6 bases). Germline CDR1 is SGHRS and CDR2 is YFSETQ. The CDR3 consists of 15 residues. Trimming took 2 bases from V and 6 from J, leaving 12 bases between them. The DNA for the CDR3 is TGCGCCAGCAGCTTCAACAGGGAAGTGGCCAACGTCCTGACTTTC. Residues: CASSFNREVANVLTF.

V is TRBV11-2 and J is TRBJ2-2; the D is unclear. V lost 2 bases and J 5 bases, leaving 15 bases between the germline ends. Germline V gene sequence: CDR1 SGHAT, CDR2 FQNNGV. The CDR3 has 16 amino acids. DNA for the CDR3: TGTGCCAGCAGCTTAAGGGTGGGTTTGGAGACCGGGGAGCTGTTTTTT. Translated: CASSLRVGLETGELFF.

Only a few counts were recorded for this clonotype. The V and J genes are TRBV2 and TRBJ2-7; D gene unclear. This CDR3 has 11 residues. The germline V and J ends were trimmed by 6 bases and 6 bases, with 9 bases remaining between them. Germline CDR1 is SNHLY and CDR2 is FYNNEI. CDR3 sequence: CASSEFVEQYF. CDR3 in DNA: TGTGCCAGCAGCGAGTTCGTCGAGCAGTACTTC.

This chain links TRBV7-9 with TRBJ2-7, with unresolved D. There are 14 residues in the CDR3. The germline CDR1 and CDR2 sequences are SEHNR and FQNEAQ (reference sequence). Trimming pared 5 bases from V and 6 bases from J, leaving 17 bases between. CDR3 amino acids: CASSPRGRLAEQYF. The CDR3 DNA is TGTGCCAGCAGCCCCCGCGGCAGGTTAGCCGAGCAGTACTTC.

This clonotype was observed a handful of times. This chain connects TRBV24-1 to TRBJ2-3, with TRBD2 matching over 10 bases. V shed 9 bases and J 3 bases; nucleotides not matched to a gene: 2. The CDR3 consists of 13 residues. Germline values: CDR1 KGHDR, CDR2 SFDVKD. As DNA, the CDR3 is TGTGCCACCGGGACTAGCGTAACAGATACGCAGTATTTT. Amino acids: CATGTSVTDTQYF.

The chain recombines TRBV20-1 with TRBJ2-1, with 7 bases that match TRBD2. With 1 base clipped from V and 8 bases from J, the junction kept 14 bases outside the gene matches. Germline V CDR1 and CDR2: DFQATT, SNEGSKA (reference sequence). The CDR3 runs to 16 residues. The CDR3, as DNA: TGCAGTGCTAGAGGGGGTTGGGGGAGGGCCGTAGATGAGCAGTTCTTC. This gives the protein CSARGGWGRAVDEQFF.

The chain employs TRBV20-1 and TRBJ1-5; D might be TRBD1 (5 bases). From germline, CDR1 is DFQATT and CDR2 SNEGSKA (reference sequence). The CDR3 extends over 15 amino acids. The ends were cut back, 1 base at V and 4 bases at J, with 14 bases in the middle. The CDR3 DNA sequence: TGCAGTGCTAGAGCGGAAGGGGTGTTGAATCAGCCCCAGCATTTT. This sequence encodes CSARAEGVLNQPQHF.

Here the CDR3 reads CASRAGNTDTQYF. CDR3 sequence (DNA): TGCGCCAGCAGGGCCGGGAACACAGATACGCAGTATTTT. V usage is TRBV5-1 and J usage is TRBJ2-3, with D maybe TRBD2 (5 bases). The CDR3 runs 13 residues. The germline CDR1 and CDR2 sequences are SGHRS and YFSETQ. V was clipped by 5 bases and J by 2 bases, with 9 bases between them.

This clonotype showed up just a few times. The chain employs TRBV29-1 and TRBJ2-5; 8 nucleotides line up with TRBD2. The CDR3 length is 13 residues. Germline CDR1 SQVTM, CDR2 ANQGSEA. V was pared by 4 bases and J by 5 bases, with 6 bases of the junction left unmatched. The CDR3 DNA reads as TGCAGCGTTGCTCGGGGGGGGCGGGAGACCCAGTACTTC. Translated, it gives CSVARGGRETQYF.

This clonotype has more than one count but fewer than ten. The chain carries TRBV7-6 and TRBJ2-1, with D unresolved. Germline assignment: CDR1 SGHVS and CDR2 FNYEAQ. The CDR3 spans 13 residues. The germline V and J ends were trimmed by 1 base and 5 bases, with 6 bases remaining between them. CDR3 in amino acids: CASSLEQNNEQFF. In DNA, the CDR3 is TGTGCCAGCAGCTTAGAACAAAACAATGAGCAGTTCTTC.

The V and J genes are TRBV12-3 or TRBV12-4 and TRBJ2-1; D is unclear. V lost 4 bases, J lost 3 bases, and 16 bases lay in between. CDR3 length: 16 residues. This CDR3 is CASSSWVYQNYNEQFF. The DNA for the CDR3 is TGTGCCAGCAGTTCCTGGGTCTACCAGAACTACAATGAGCAGTTCTTC.

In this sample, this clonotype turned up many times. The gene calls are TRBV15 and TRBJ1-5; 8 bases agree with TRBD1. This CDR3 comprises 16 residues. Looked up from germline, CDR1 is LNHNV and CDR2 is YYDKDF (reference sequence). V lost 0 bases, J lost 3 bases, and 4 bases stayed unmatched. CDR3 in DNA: TGTGCCACCAGCAGAGATGGACAGGGCCCCAATCAGCCCCAGCATTTT. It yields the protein CATSRDGQGPNQPQHF.